Described below is a single T cell receptor beta chain sequence and its context. The entry originates in a study of regulatory T cells in long-lasting Graves disease. Described time point: newly diagnosed GD, antithyroid drugs for less than 3 months. TCR sequences were obtained from RNA taken from PBMCs. CDR1 is DFQATT and CDR2 is SNEGSKA in the germline V gene (reference sequence). Trimming took off 6 bases at V and 5 bases at J, with 16 bases between the two ends. CDR3 length equals 13 residues. According to the study, TCR beta libraries were built with iRepertoire HTBI primers and CDR3-region Arm-PCR. From the multiplex PCR reads, TCRdb called clonotypes with MiXCR, one entry per CDR3 protein. Among 350,000 to 500,000 distinct CDR3 sequences listed, 12% to 15% were seen once. The same data also went into a second study, on T cells in Graves' hyperthyroidism and ophthalmopathy.

The material sequenced was peripheral blood mononuclear cells (PBMCs), taken at new diagnosis, from a patient treated with antithyroid drugs. The receptor was derived from a woman aged 45-59 years with Graves disease. V is TRBV20-1 and J is TRBJ2-5; D is unclear. The CDR3 sequence: CSAPDPRVETQYF. In DNA, the CDR3 is TGCAGTGCGCCGGACCCTCGCGTTGAGACCCAGTACTTC.